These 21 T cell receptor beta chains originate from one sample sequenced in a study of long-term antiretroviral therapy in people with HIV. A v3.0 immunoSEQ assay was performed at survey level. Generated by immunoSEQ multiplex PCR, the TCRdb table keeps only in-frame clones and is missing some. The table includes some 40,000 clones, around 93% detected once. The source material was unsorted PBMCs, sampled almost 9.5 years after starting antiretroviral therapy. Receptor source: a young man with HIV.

CDR3 sequence (DNA): TGTGCCAGCAGTACTCCCTTAGGGACAGGGGCCAACTATGGCTACACCTTC. This encodes CASSTPLGTGANYGYTF. This chain connects TRBV28 to TRBJ1-2; 10 nucleotides align to TRBD1. The V segment lost 5 bases and the J segment 2 bases; nucleotides outside the gene matches: 11. Germline V gene data show CDR1 as MDHEN and CDR2 as SYDVKM. There are 17 residues in the CDR3.

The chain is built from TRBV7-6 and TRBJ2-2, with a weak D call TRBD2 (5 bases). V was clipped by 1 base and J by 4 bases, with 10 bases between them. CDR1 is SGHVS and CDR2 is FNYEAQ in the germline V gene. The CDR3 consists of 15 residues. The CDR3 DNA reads TGTGCCAGCAGCTTAGATTCTGCGGGCACCGGGGAGCTGTTTTTT. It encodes CASSLDSAGTGELFF.

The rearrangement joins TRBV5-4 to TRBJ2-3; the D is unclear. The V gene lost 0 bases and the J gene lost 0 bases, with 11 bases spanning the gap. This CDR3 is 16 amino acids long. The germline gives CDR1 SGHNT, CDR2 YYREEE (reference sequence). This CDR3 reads CASSLDFGLSTDTQYF. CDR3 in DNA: TGTGCCAGCAGCTTGGACTTTGGTCTGAGCACAGATACGCAGTATTTT.

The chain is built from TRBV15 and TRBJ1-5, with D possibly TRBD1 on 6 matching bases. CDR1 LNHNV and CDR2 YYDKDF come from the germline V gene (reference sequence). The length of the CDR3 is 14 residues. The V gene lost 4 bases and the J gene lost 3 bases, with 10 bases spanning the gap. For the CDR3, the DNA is TGTGCCACCAGCACCCGGGACACCAATCAGCCCCAGCATTTT. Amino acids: CATSTRDTNQPQHF.

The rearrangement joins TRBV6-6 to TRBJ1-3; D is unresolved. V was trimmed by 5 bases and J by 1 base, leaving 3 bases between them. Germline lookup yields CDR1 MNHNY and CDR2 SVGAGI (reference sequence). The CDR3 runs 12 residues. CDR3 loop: CASSDSGNTIYF. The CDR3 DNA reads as TGTGCCAGCAGTGATTCTGGAAACACCATATATTTT.

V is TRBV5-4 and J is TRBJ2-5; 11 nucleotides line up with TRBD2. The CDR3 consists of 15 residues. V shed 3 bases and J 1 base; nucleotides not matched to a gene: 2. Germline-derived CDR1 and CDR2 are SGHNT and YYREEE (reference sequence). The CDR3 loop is CASSSTSGAQETQYF. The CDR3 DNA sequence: TGTGCCAGCAGCTCGACTAGCGGGGCCCAAGAGACCCAGTACTTC.

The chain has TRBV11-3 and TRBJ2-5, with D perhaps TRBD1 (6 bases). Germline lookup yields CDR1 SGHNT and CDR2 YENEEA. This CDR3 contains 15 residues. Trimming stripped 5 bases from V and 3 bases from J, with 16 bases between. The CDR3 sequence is CASSQGPGKEETQYF. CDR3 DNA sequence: TGTGCCAGCAGCCAGGGGCCGGGAAAGGAAGAGACCCAGTACTTC.

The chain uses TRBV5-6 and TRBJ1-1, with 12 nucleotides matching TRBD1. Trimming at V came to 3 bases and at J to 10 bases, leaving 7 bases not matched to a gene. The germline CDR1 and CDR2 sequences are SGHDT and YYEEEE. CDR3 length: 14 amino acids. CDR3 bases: TGTGCCAGCAGCTCGGGGACAGGGGGCTTGCGAGCTTTCTTT. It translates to CASSSGTGGLRAFF. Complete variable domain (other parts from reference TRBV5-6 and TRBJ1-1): DAGVTQSPTHLIKTRGQQVTLRCSPKSGHDTVSWYQQALGQGPQFIFQYYEEEERQRGNFPDRFSGHQFPNYSSELNVNALLLGDSALYLCASSSGTGGLRAFFGQGTRLTVV.

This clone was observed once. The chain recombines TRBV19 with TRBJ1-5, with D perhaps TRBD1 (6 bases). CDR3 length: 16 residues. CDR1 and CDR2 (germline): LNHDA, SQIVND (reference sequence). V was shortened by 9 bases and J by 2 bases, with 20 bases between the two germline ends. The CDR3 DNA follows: TGTGCCAGCGCCGCGGAGGGGGGCCGAGGCAATCAGCCCCAGCATTTT. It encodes CASAAEGGRGNQPQHF.

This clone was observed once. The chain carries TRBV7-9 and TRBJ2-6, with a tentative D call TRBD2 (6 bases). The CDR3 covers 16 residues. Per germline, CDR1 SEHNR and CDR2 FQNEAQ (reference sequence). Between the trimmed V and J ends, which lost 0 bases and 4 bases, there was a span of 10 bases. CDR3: CASSLAGGSGANVLTF. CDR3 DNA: TGTGCCAGCAGCTTAGCCGGAGGGTCCGGGGCCAACGTCCTGACTTTC.

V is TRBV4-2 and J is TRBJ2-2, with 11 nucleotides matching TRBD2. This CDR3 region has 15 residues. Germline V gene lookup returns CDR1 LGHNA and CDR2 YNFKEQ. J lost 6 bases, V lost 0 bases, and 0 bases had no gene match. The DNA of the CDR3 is TGTGCCAGCAGCCAAGATAGCGGGGGGGCCGGGGAGCTGTTTTTT. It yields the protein CASSQDSGGAGELFF.

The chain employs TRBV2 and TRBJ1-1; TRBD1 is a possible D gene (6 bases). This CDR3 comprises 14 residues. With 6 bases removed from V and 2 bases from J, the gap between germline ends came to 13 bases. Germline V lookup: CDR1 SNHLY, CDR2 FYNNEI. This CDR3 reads CASRDRLPNTEAFF. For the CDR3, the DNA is TGTGCCAGCAGGGACAGACTCCCAAACACTGAAGCTTTCTTT.

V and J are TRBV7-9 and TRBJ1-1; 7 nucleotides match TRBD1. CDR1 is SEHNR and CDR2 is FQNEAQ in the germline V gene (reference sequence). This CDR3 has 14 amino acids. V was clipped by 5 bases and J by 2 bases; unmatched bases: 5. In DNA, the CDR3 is TGTGCCAGCAGCCTTGGGACAGTAAACACTGAAGCTTTCTTT. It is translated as CASSLGTVNTEAFF.

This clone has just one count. The CDR3 loop is CASSYAGAGYGYTF. In DNA, the CDR3 is TGTGCCAGCAGTTATGCGGGCGCCGGGTATGGCTACACCTTC. The rearrangement uses TRBV6-5 and TRBJ1-2; D is unresolved. The length of the CDR3 is 14 residues. The germline CDR1 and CDR2 sequences are MNHEY and SVGAGI. V lost 3 bases and J lost 5, with 13 bases in between.

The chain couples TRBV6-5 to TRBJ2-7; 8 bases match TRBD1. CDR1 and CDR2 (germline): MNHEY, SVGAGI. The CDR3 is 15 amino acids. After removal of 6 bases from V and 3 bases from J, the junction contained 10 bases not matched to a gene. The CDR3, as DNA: TGTGCCAGCAGGCCCCGTCCTACAGGGGGCTACGAGCAGTACTTC. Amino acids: CASRPRPTGGYEQYF.

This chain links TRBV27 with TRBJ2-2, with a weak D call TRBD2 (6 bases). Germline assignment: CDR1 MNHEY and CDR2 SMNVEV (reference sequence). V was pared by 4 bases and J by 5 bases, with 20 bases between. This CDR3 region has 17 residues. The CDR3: CASSSSSPPGGTGELFF. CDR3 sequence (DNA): TGTGCCAGCAGTTCCTCATCCCCCCCCGGAGGGACCGGGGAGCTGTTTTTT.

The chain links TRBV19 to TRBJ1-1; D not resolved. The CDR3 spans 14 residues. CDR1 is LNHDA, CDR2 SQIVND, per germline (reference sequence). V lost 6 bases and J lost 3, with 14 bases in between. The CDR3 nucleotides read TGTGCCAGTAGAGAGACTCATCCGGACACTGAAGCTTTCTTT. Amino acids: CASRETHPDTEAFF.

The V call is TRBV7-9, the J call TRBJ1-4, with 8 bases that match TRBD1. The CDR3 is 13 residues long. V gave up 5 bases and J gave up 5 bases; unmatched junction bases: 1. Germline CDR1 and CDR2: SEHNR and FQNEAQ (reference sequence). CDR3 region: CASSGQGNEKLFF. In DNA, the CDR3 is TGTGCCAGCAGCGGACAGGGAAATGAAAAACTGTTTTTT.

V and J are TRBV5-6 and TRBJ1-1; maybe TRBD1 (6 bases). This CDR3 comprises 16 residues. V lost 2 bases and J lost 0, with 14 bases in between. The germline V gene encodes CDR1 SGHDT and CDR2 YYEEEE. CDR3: CASSLHRASMNTEAFF. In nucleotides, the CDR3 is TGTGCCAGCAGCTTACACAGGGCAAGCATGAACACTGAAGCTTTCTTT.

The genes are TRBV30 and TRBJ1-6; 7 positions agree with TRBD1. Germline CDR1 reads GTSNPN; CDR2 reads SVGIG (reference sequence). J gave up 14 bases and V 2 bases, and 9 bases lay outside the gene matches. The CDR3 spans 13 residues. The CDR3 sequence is CAWSWGDSRSLHF. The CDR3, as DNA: TGTGCCTGGAGTTGGGGGGACAGTAGGTCCCTCCACTTT.

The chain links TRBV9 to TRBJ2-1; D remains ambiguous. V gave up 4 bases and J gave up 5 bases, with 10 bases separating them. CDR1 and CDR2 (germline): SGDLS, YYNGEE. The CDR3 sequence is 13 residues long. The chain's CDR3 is CASSPPMDNEQFF. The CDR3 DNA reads TGTGCCAGCAGCCCCCCAATGGACAATGAGCAGTTCTTC.